The T cell receptor (beta chain) under discussion was sequenced for a study of cytomegalovirus exposure and HLA in healthy donors. Regarding the study as a whole: Productive rates of about 87% or about 30% were seen for most TCR beta V segments in an earlier analysis.

The PCR had 60 Vbeta and 13 Jbeta primers. Profiled with immunoSEQ multiplex PCR; TCRdb holds only in-frame clones, not every one. The data hold about 200,000 clones, with 60% to 80% observed a single time. A word on this clone: No antigen is known for it.

This CDR3 comprises 20 residues. V gave up 4 bases and J gave up 3 bases; unmatched junction bases: 18. Germline V gives CDR1 MGHRA, CDR2 YSYEKL. The sequenced sample consisted of PBMCs. This TCR derives from a male donor in good health and CMV-seronegative. The rearrangement links TRBV4-1 to TRBJ2-2, with 9 bases matching TRBD2. The CDR3 loop is CASSPGGGAGGRSYTGELFF. CDR3 nucleotides: TGCGCCAGCAGCCCCGGGGGAGGGGCGGGAGGGAGATCGTACACCGGGGAGCTGTTTTTT.